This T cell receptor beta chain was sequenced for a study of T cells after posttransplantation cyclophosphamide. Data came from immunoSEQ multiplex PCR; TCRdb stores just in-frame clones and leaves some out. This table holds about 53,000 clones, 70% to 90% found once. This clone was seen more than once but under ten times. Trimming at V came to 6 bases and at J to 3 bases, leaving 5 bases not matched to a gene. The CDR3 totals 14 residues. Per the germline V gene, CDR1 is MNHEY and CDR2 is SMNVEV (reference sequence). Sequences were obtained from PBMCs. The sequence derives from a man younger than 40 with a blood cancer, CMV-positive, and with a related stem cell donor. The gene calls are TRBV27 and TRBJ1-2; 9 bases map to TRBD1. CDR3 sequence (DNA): TGTGCCAGCAGAGGACAGGGGAGATACTATGGCTACACCTTC. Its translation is CASRGQGRYYGYTF.